This T cell receptor (beta chain) was captured by sequencing in a study of blood T cells in healthy people across ages. Study-wide background: Template switching captured about one barcoded beta molecule per two T cells.

CDR1 is SEHNR and CDR2 is FQNEAQ in the germline V gene (reference sequence). The CDR3 sequence is 14 residues long. Each donor gave roughly 9.1 milliliters of peripheral blood. The authors ran a second PCR of 7 to 11 cycles using a sample-barcoded 5' primer and a J-beta primer mix. TCRdb analysed the 5' RACE reads with MiXCR anew, one entry per CDR3 protein. The sample comprises around 780,000 distinct CDR3 sequences, around 24% of which are singletons, and around 2.9% rests with the top ten. These data are also associated with another study on T cells of mothers and their children.

The TCR originated in a boy younger than 18 in good health. Sequencing was done on a sample of blood. The chain links TRBV7-9 to TRBJ2-1; D may be TRBD1 or TRBD2 (5 bases each). The better agreement between TRBJ2-5 and the DNA end casts doubt on the J call. In nucleotides, the CDR3 is TGTGCCAGCAGCTTAGGGGACCTCAGGGAGACCCAGTACTTC. It specifies CASSLGDLRETQYF.